Each of the 2 T cell receptor beta chains below was sequenced from the same sample in a study of graft-versus-host responses after intestinal transplantation. From the graft tissue, intraepithelial and lamina propria lymphocytes were released through processing. Profiled with immunoSEQ multiplex PCR; TCRdb holds only in-frame clones, not every one. The table shows some 40,000 clones, with about nine tenths occurring only once. The source was ileum tissue, collected around 190 days after intestinal transplant. These receptors were taken from a human patient who received an intestinal transplant, so some T cells may come from the graft donor.

The chain recombines TRBV19 with TRBJ2-1; 7 nucleotides align to TRBD2. Looked up from germline, CDR1 is LNHDA and CDR2 is SQIVND (reference sequence). The J segment lost 0 bases and the V segment lost 4 bases, leaving 0 bases of the junction unmatched. The length of the CDR3 is 14 residues. The CDR3 region is CASSSGSSYNEQFF. The DNA of the CDR3 is TGTGCCAGTAGTAGCGGGAGCTCCTACAATGAGCAGTTCTTC.

The genes are TRBV2 and TRBJ1-4; D is undetermined. Germline V gene sequence: CDR1 SNHLY, CDR2 FYNNEI. The germline V and J ends were trimmed by 8 bases and 10 bases, with 17 bases remaining between them. The CDR3 runs 13 residues. The CDR3 coding sequence is TGTGCCAGCCAGGAGGAAATATCGGGAAAACTGTTTTTT. This translates into CASQEEISGKLFF.